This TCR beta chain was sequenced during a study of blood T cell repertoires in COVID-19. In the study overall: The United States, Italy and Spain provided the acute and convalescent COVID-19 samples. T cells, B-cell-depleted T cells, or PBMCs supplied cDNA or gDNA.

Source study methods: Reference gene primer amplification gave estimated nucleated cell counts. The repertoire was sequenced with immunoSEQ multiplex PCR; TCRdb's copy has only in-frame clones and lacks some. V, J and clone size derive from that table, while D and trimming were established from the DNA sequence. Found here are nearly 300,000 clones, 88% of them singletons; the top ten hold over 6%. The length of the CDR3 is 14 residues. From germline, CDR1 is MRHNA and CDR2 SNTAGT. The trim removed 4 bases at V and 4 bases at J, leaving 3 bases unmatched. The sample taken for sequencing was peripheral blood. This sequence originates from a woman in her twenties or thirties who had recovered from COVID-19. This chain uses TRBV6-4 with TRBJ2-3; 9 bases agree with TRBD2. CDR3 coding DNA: TGTGCCAGCAGTGCTGAGCGGGGGGCAGATACGCAGTATTTT. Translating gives CASSAERGADTQYF.